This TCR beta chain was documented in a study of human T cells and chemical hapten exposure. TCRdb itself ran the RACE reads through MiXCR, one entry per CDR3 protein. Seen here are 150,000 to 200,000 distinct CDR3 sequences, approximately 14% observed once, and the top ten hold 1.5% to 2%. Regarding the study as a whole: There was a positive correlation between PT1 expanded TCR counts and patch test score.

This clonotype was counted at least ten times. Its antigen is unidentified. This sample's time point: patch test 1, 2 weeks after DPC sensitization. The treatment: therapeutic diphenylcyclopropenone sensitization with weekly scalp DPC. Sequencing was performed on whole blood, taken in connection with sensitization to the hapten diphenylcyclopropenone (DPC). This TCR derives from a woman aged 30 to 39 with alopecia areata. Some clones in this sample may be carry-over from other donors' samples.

Written as DNA, the CDR3 is TGTGCCAGCAGCCAATACAATGAGCAGTTCTTC. It translates to CASSQYNEQFF. This chain joins TRBV4-2 and TRBJ2-1; no definite D call. This CDR3 spans 11 amino acids. Trimming cost V 2 bases and J 4 bases, with 0 bases left between them. Germline assignment: CDR1 LGHNA and CDR2 YNFKEQ.